A few counts support the clone carrying this TCR beta chain. The data stem from a study of blood T cells in healthy people across ages. The CDR3 length is 15 residues. The germline gives CDR1 LGHNA, CDR2 YSLEER. Trimming cost V 1 base and J 0 bases, with 4 bases left between them. A J-beta primer mix and a sample-barcoded 5' primer were used in a second PCR of about 7 to 12 cycles. TCRdb processed the 5' RACE reads anew with MiXCR; each CDR3 protein has one entry. The data hold over 1,200,000 distinct CDR3 sequences, with approximately 59% observed a single time. The source material was blood. The V call is TRBV4-3, the J call TRBJ1-6; D not certain. The TCR comes from a man aged 18 to 30 in good health. This chain's CDR3 is CASSQGNSYNSPLHF. The CDR3 DNA follows: TGCGCCAGCAGCCAAGGGAACTCCTATAATTCACCCCTCCACTTT.